The 6 T cell receptor beta chains listed next were all sequenced from one sample in a study of identical twins. TCRdb independently ran MiXCR on the 5' RACE reads; one entry per CDR3 protein. The sample has about 730,000 distinct CDR3 sequences, roughly 20% seen once. These data also featured in a second study, about T cells expressing NK-cell markers.

The specimen sequenced was PBMCs. Receptors originate from a woman aged 18-29 years in good health.

V is TRBV20-1 and J is TRBJ2-1; D possibly uses TRBD1 or TRBD2 (6 bases each). Germline CDR1 and CDR2: DFQATT and SNEGSKA (reference sequence). CDR3 length: 15 amino acids. Trimming stripped 0 bases from V and 5 bases from J, with 14 bases between. DNA for the CDR3: TGCAGTGCTAGAGATGTCGGGGGCCTCCACAATGAGCAGTTCTTC. It is translated as CSARDVGGLHNEQFF.

In its sample, this clonotype was seen a few times. The rearrangement joins TRBV27 to TRBJ2-2, with D unclear. The CDR3 totals 16 residues. V was pared by 4 bases and J by 5 bases, with 17 bases between. Germline V gene sequence: CDR1 MNHEY, CDR2 SMNVEV (reference sequence). The CDR3 bases are TGTGCCAGCAGTTGGGTCCCGGGCCAACGGACCGGGGAGCTGTTTTTT. This translates into CASSWVPGQRTGELFF.

This clonotype turned up a few times. One end of the junction does not line up with germline, which may come from a read error. The genes are TRBV29-1 and TRBJ2-1; the D gene could be TRBD1 or TRBD2 (5 bases each). The germline V gene has CDR1 SQVTM and CDR2 ANQGSEA. This CDR3 is 8 amino acids long. The CDR3 coding sequence is TGTGGGGACGGAAAGCAGTTCTTC. This sequence encodes CGDGKQFF.

The chain combines TRBV2 with TRBJ2-5, with D unresolved. The CDR3 length is 14 residues. Trimming removed 3 bases at V and 0 bases at J, with 8 bases between. Per the germline V gene, CDR1 is SNHLY and CDR2 is FYNNEI. The CDR3 sequence: CASSESANQETQYF. In DNA, the CDR3 is TGTGCCAGCAGTGAGTCGGCTAACCAAGAGACCCAGTACTTC.

This clonotype was counted between two and nine times. The chain couples TRBV12-3 or TRBV12-4 to TRBJ2-7; the D is unclear. The V end lost 1 base, the J end lost 7 bases, and 14 bases lay between the germline ends. This CDR3 spans 14 amino acids. The CDR3 here is CASSLGLILGEQYF. The CDR3 DNA is TGTGCCAGCAGTTTAGGACTGATCTTAGGGGAGCAGTACTTC.

This clonotype was picked up many times. This rearrangement joins TRBV12-3 or TRBV12-4 to TRBJ2-2, with no clear D. V was clipped by 6 bases and J by 4 bases, with 9 bases between them. The CDR3 length is 13 residues. The CDR3 region is CASSRGVTGELFF. CDR3 DNA: TGTGCCAGCAGCCGTGGGGTCACCGGGGAGCTGTTTTTT.